The clone carrying this T cell receptor beta chain has a handful of counts. Its antigen remains unknown. The sample belongs to a study of T cell repertoires in cytomegalovirus infection. Study-wide background: Well-studied HLA-B-restricted epitopes and recently identified HLA-C-restricted epitopes of CMV were both used in the study. The public TCR beta signatures pointed to both CMV infection and matching HLA type.

The V and J ends lost 2 bases and 5 bases, in that order; junction bases with no gene match: 7. The CDR3 has 17 amino acids. Germline values: CDR1 SGHTA, CDR2 FQGTGA. MiXCR, run by TCRdb on the reads, gives a single entry per CDR3 protein. Here the sample spans about 51,000 distinct CDR3 sequences, 20% being singletons. The source is a human donor in good health (CMV status not recorded). Some clones in this sample may be carry-over from other donors' samples. The chain has TRBV7-3 and TRBJ2-1, with 12 bases identical to TRBD2. Sequences were derived from CD8+ T cells from cultured PBMCs, sampled from culture after CMV antigen stimulation. CDR3 loop: CASSLYPLAGGDNEQFF. The DNA of the CDR3 is TGTGCCAGCAGCTTATACCCCCTAGCGGGAGGGGACAATGAGCAGTTCTTC. Filled out from reference TRBV7-3 and TRBJ2-1, the complete variable domain reads GAGVSQTPSNKVTEKGKYVELRCDPISGHTALYWYRQSLGQGPEFLIYFQGTGAADDSGLPNDRFFAVRPEGSVSTLKIQRTERGDSAVYLCASSLYPLAGGDNEQFFGPGTRLTVL.